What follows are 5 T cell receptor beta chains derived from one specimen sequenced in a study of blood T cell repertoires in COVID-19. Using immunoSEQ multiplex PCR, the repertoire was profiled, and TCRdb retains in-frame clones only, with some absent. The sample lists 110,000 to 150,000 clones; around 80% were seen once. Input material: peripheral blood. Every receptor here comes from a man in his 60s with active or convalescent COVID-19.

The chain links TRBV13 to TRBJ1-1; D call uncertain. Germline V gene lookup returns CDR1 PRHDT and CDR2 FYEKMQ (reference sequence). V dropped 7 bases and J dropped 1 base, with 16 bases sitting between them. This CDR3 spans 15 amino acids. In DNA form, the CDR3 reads TGTGCCAGCACCCCGCCGGCCAGGCAGAACACTGAAGCTTTCTTT. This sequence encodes CASTPPARQNTEAFF.

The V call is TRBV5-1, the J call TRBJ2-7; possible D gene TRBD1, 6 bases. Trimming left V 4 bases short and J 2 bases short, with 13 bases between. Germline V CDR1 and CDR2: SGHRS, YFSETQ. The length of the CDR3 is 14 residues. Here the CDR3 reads CASSPGHRTYEQYF. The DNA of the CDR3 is TGCGCCAGCAGCCCGGGACACCGAACCTACGAGCAGTACTTC.

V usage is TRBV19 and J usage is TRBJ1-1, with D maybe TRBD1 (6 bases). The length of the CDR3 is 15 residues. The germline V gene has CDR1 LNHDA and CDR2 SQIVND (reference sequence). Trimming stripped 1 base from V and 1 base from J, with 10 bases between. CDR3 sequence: CASSIGLRGNTEAFF. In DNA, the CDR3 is TGTGCCAGTAGTATAGGACTCAGGGGGAACACTGAAGCTTTCTTT.

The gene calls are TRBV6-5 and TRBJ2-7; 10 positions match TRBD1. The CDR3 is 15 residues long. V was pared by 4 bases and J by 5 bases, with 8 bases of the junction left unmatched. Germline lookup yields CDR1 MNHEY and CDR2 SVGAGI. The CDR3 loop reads CASSLGGQGLNEQYF. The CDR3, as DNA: TGTGCCAGCAGTTTAGGGGGACAGGGGTTGAACGAGCAGTACTTC.

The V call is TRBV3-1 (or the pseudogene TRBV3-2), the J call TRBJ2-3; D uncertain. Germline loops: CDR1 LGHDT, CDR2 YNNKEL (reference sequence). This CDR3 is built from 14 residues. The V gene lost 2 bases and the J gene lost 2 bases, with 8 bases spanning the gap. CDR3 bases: TGTGCCAGCAGCCAAATCCCAATCACAGATACGCAGTATTTT. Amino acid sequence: CASSQIPITDTQYF.